These T cell receptor beta chains were read from a single sample in a study of vaccination and CD4 T cells after COVID-19. Their target antigens are unknown. TCRdb ran MiXCR on the PCR reads and lists one entry per CDR3 protein. The sample includes about 11,000 distinct CDR3 sequences, roughly 58% seen only once; the top ten take more than 9.5%. The sequenced sample was CD4+ T cells from blood, cultured in vitro. These receptors were obtained from a human donor who had recovered from COVID-19. The CDR3 runs from the conserved cysteine through the conserved F or W. The order of the fields is CDR3 protein, CDR3 DNA, V gene, clone size, J gene, D gene. A D gene is named only where the DNA matches it firmly. Clone size is shown for a subset of rows, as once, few, many or a class of expanded clone.

cdr3_aa: CATGMHRVHEQYF; cdr3_nt: TGTGCCACCGGAATGCACAGGGTTCACGAGCAGTACTTC; v_call: TRBV15; clone_size: -; j_call: TRBJ2-7; d_call: -
cdr3_aa: CASTTTNTEAFF; cdr3_nt: TGTGCCAGCACAACCACGAACACTGAAGCTTTCTTT; v_call: TRBV27; clone_size: -; j_call: TRBJ1-1; d_call: -
cdr3_aa: CSAPDSSNEKLFF; cdr3_nt: TGCAGTGCCCCTGACAGTTCTAATGAAAAACTGTTTTTT; v_call: TRBV20-1; clone_size: -; j_call: TRBJ1-4; d_call: -
cdr3_aa: CASSYRRDGNNEQYF; cdr3_nt: TGTGCCAGCAGTTACCGGCGGGACGGCAATAACGAGCAGTACTTC; v_call: TRBV28; clone_size: few; j_call: TRBJ2-7; d_call: -
cdr3_aa: CASSLAAVRDLRNEQFF; cdr3_nt: TGCGCCAGCAGCTTGGCCGCAGTGCGGGATTTGCGGAATGAGCAGTTCTTC; v_call: TRBV5-1; clone_size: -; j_call: TRBJ2-1; d_call: -
cdr3_aa: CASSPRGPGNQPQHF; cdr3_nt: TGTGCCAGCAGCCCCAGGGGGCCGGGAAATCAGCCCCAGCATTTT; v_call: TRBV27; clone_size: -; j_call: TRBJ1-5; d_call: TRBD1
cdr3_aa: CASRRLAESYEQYF; cdr3_nt: TGTGCCAGCAGGAGACTAGCGGAATCCTACGAGCAGTACTTC; v_call: TRBV6-1; clone_size: -; j_call: TRBJ2-7; d_call: TRBD2
cdr3_aa: CSASGDFGYTF; cdr3_nt: TGCAGTGCTAGTGGGGACTTCGGCTACACCTTC; v_call: TRBV20-1; clone_size: -; j_call: TRBJ1-2; d_call: -
cdr3_aa: CASSLRAGTMNTEAFF; cdr3_nt: TGTGCCAGCAGTTTACGGGCAGGGACCATGAACACTGAAGCTTTCTTT; v_call: TRBV27; clone_size: -; j_call: TRBJ1-1; d_call: -
cdr3_aa: CSARPSGGVETQYF; cdr3_nt: TGCAGTGCTAGACCATCCGGGGGGGTGGAGACCCAGTACTTC; v_call: TRBV20-1; clone_size: -; j_call: TRBJ2-5; d_call: TRBD2
cdr3_aa: CASSLEGTYGYNEQFF; cdr3_nt: TGTGCCAGCAGCTTAGAGGGGACCTACGGGTACAATGAGCAGTTCTTC; v_call: TRBV7-3; clone_size: -; j_call: TRBJ2-1; d_call: -
cdr3_aa: CASSLALGRATDTQYF; cdr3_nt: TGTGCCAGCAGCTTAGCGCTGGGGCGGGCAACAGATACGCAGTATTTT; v_call: TRBV7-2; clone_size: -; j_call: TRBJ2-3; d_call: -
cdr3_aa: CATSRDGGGSDIQYF; cdr3_nt: TGTGCCACCAGCAGAGATGGGGGCGGGAGCGACATTCAGTACTTC; v_call: TRBV15; clone_size: -; j_call: TRBJ2-4; d_call: -
cdr3_aa: CSARVRARGYTF; cdr3_nt: TGCAGTGCTAGGGTTCGGGCCCGGGGCTACACCTTC; v_call: TRBV20-1; clone_size: -; j_call: TRBJ1-2; d_call: -
cdr3_aa: CSARDWRGRNEQFF; cdr3_nt: TGCAGTGCTAGAGATTGGCGAGGAAGGAATGAGCAGTTCTTC; v_call: TRBV20-1; clone_size: -; j_call: TRBJ2-1; d_call: -
cdr3_aa: CASGRRSSYNSPLHF; cdr3_nt: TGTGCCAGTGGCCGCAGGAGCTCCTATAATTCACCCCTCCACTTT; v_call: TRBV2; clone_size: -; j_call: TRBJ1-6; d_call: -
cdr3_aa: CASSFSGPSNQPQHF; cdr3_nt: TGTGCCAGTAGTTTCTCCGGACCGTCCAATCAGCCCCAGCATTTT; v_call: TRBV19; clone_size: -; j_call: TRBJ1-5; d_call: -
cdr3_aa: CASSFFGEIRNNEQFF; cdr3_nt: TGTGCCAGCAGTTTTTTCGGGGAGATTCGGAACAATGAGCAGTTCTTC; v_call: TRBV27; clone_size: -; j_call: TRBJ2-1; d_call: -
cdr3_aa: CSASPAGGADTQYF; cdr3_nt: TGCAGTGCTTCGCCAGCGGGAGGAGCGGATACGCAGTATTTT; v_call: TRBV20-1; clone_size: few; j_call: TRBJ2-3; d_call: TRBD2
cdr3_aa: CATSSRQPSEWTDTQYF; cdr3_nt: TGTGCCACCAGCTCCCGCCAACCTAGCGAGTGGACAGATACGCAGTATTTT; v_call: TRBV15; clone_size: -; j_call: TRBJ2-3; d_call: -
cdr3_aa: CASSIRDSYEQYF; cdr3_nt: TGTGCCAGTAGCATACGGGACAGCTACGAGCAGTACTTC; v_call: TRBV19; clone_size: -; j_call: TRBJ2-7; d_call: TRBD1
cdr3_aa: CSARESPANYGYTF; cdr3_nt: TGCAGTGCTAGAGAATCCCCTGCTAACTATGGCTACACCTTC; v_call: TRBV20-1; clone_size: -; j_call: TRBJ1-2; d_call: -
cdr3_aa: CASSFGHGSGASPLHF; cdr3_nt: TGTGCCAGCAGTTTCGGCCACGGTTCAGGGGCTTCACCCCTCCACTTT; v_call: TRBV28; clone_size: medium-sized; j_call: TRBJ1-6; d_call: -
cdr3_aa: CAWSRDRVTQYF; cdr3_nt: TGTGCCTGGAGTAGAGACAGGGTCACGCAGTATTTT; v_call: TRBV30; clone_size: -; j_call: TRBJ2-3; d_call: TRBD1
cdr3_aa: CASSEMAGGQPQHF; cdr3_nt: TGTGCCAGCAGTGAAATGGCAGGGGGCCAGCCCCAGCATTTT; v_call: TRBV6-1; clone_size: few; j_call: TRBJ1-5; d_call: TRBD1
cdr3_aa: CSARDLRGMGNQPQHF; cdr3_nt: TGCAGTGCTAGAGATCTCCGGGGGATGGGCAATCAGCCCCAGCATTTT; v_call: TRBV20-1; clone_size: few; j_call: TRBJ1-5; d_call: -
cdr3_aa: CSEERYETQYF; cdr3_nt: TGCAGCGAGGAGCGGTATGAGACCCAGTACTTC; v_call: TRBV20-1; clone_size: few; j_call: TRBJ2-5; d_call: -
cdr3_aa: CASSQQGRSYNEQFF; cdr3_nt: TGTGCCAGCAGCCAACAGGGGAGGTCCTACAATGAGCAGTTCTTC; v_call: TRBV7-3; clone_size: -; j_call: TRBJ2-1; d_call: -
cdr3_aa: CASLTIPILVYNSPLHF; cdr3_nt: TGCGCCAGCCTGACTATTCCTATATTGGTCTATAATTCACCCCTCCACTTT; v_call: TRBV5-1; clone_size: -; j_call: TRBJ1-6; d_call: -
cdr3_aa: CATSEWMTGGGTDTQYF; cdr3_nt: TGTGCCACCAGCGAGTGGATGACGGGAGGTGGTACAGATACGCAGTATTTT; v_call: TRBV15; clone_size: -; j_call: TRBJ2-3; d_call: TRBD2
cdr3_aa: CSARGLADYEQYF; cdr3_nt: TGCAGTGCTCGGGGACTAGCGGATTACGAGCAGTACTTC; v_call: TRBV20-1; clone_size: -; j_call: TRBJ2-7; d_call: TRBD2
cdr3_aa: CASGLAGGNYNEQFF; cdr3_nt: TGTGCCAGCGGGCTCGCGGGAGGGAACTACAATGAGCAGTTCTTC; v_call: TRBV27; clone_size: -; j_call: TRBJ2-1; d_call: TRBD2
cdr3_aa: CASSYLGVHYGYTF; cdr3_nt: TGTGCCAGCAGTTACTTAGGGGTGCACTATGGCTACACCTTC; v_call: TRBV6-5; clone_size: -; j_call: TRBJ1-2; d_call: -
cdr3_aa: CASSWTSGNTGELFF; cdr3_nt: TGTGCCAGCAGCTGGACTAGCGGTAACACCGGGGAGCTGTTTTTT; v_call: TRBV7-9; clone_size: -; j_call: TRBJ2-2; d_call: TRBD2
cdr3_aa: CACRGGSKTQYF; cdr3_nt: TGTGCCTGCCGCGGAGGGTCGAAGACCCAGTACTTC; v_call: TRBV30; clone_size: few; j_call: TRBJ2-5; d_call: -
cdr3_aa: CSARSDRGRSDTQYF; cdr3_nt: TGCAGTGCTAGGTCGGACAGGGGGCGATCAGATACGCAGTATTTT; v_call: TRBV20-1; clone_size: few; j_call: TRBJ2-3; d_call: TRBD1
cdr3_aa: CATSRGDRQDGNTIYF; cdr3_nt: TGTGCCACCAGCAGAGGAGACAGGCAGGATGGAAACACCATATATTTT; v_call: TRBV15; clone_size: once; j_call: TRBJ1-3; d_call: -
cdr3_aa: CASKRGSTDTQYF; cdr3_nt: TGTGCCAGCAAGAGGGGTAGCACAGATACGCAGTATTTT; v_call: TRBV6-1; clone_size: -; j_call: TRBJ2-3; d_call: -
cdr3_aa: CASSRTVGYTF; cdr3_nt: TGTGCCAGCAGTCGGACAGTAGGCTACACCTTC; v_call: TRBV28; clone_size: few; j_call: TRBJ1-2; d_call: -
cdr3_aa: CASSPPGGAQPQHF; cdr3_nt: TGTGCCAGTAGTCCGCCGGGGGGGGCTCAGCCCCAGCATTTT; v_call: TRBV19; clone_size: few; j_call: TRBJ1-5; d_call: -